This TCR beta chain was documented in a study of T-cell memory formation after mild COVID-19. Study results and caveats: Contracting CD4+ clones lay largely in CM and EM, with CD8+ ones residing in EMRA. Clones that contracted from day 15 to 85 had balanced CD4/CD8; later expanders were CD4+ biased.

The CDR3 loop spans 16 amino acids. In germline, CDR1 is SGHTA, CDR2 FQGTGA. The ends lost 5 bases at V and 4 bases at J; junction bases unmatched: 9. Libraries for TCRalpha and TCRbeta carried sample barcodes and unique molecular identifiers via 5'RACE. TCRdb redid the calling of the 5' RACE reads with MiXCR, one entry per CDR3 protein. The data hold about 13,000 distinct CDR3 sequences, with around 15% observed a single time. Many counts were recorded for this clonotype. Its antigen remains unknown. Sequenced sample: PBMCs or a T cell subset sorted from them (not recorded which). This receptor was identified in a young man who had mild COVID-19 (a few samples of this study predate the infection). Cell type and time point are not known. The rearrangement uses TRBV7-3 and TRBJ2-2; TRBD2 matches 8 bases. Written as DNA, the CDR3 is TGTGCCAGCAGCCCGGGGGGGACTTTGGGCACCGGGGAGCTGTTTTTT. Its translation: CASSPGGTLGTGELFF.